The 21 T cell receptor beta chains given below trace back to one sample, sequenced in a study of human T cells and chemical hapten exposure. Time point reported: patch test 1, 2 weeks after DPC sensitization. Treatment: therapeutic diphenylcyclopropenone sensitization with weekly scalp DPC. TCRdb called the RACE reads again in MiXCR, with one record for every CDR3 protein. The sample contains 150,000 to 200,000 distinct CDR3 sequences, about 14% of which appear only once. Sequencing was performed on whole blood, taken in connection with sensitization to the hapten diphenylcyclopropenone (DPC). These receptors originate from a woman in her 30s with alopecia areata. Some clones in this sample may be carry-over from other donors' samples.

There are a few counts of this clonotype. V gene TRBV3-1 combines with J gene TRBJ2-1; TRBD1 is a possible D gene (5 bases). Trimming removed 4 bases from V and 6 bases from J, with 19 bases in between. The germline V gene encodes CDR1 LGHDT and CDR2 YNNKEL (reference sequence). The CDR3 is made up of 16 amino acids. The CDR3 DNA reads as TGTGCCAGCAGCCTAAGCCCCAGGGCTTGGAGCAATGAGCAGTTCTTC. Residues: CASSLSPRAWSNEQFF.

This clonotype has just a few counts. The chain is built from TRBV7-3 and TRBJ2-2, with 7 bases that match TRBD2. This CDR3 comprises 15 residues. After removal of 2 bases from V and 3 bases from J, the junction contained 3 bases not matched to a gene. CDR1 SGHTA and CDR2 FQGTGA come from the germline V gene. CDR3 loop: CASSLAGADTGELFF. CDR3 DNA: TGTGCCAGCAGCTTAGCGGGAGCGGACACCGGGGAGCTGTTTTTT.

This chain uses TRBV7-9 with TRBJ1-4; no reliable D call. The CDR3 extends over 13 amino acids. The germline V gene encodes CDR1 SEHNR and CDR2 FQNEAQ (reference sequence). V was trimmed by 1 base and J by 6 bases, leaving 6 bases between them. The CDR3 loop is CASSLGMDEKLFF. CDR3 nucleotide sequence: TGTGCCAGCAGCTTAGGAATGGATGAAAAACTGTTTTTT.

This clonotype was seen at least ten times. The V and J genes are TRBV11-2 and TRBJ2-1; D unresolved. The CDR3 length is 13 residues. The V gene lost 1 base and the J gene lost 9 bases, with 10 bases spanning the gap. Germline-derived CDR1 and CDR2 are SGHAT and FQNNGV. The CDR3 nucleotides are TGTGCCAGCAGCTTAGGAGTCCTTACTGAGCAGTTCTTC. Translated: CASSLGVLTEQFF. Filled out from reference TRBV11-2 and TRBJ2-1, the complete variable domain reads EAGVAQSPRYKIIEKRQSVAFWCNPISGHATLYWYQQILGQGPKLLIQFQNNGVVDDSQLPKDRFSAERLKGVDSTLKIQPAKLEDSAVYLCASSLGVLTEQFFGPGTRLTVL.

This clonotype has more than one count but fewer than ten. The chain uses TRBV19 and TRBJ2-6; possibly TRBD1 for D (6 bases). The V and J ends lost 7 bases and 2 bases respectively, with 9 bases between them. Germline loops: CDR1 LNHDA, CDR2 SQIVND (reference sequence). The CDR3 is 14 residues long. The CDR3: CASNRAAGANVLTF. The CDR3 coding sequence is TGTGCCAGTAACAGGGCTGCTGGGGCCAACGTCCTGACTTTC.

The V gene is TRBV18, the J gene TRBJ2-7; D not certain. The CDR3 spans 13 residues. Per the germline V gene, CDR1 is KGHSH and CDR2 is LQKENI. V dropped 6 bases and J dropped 0 bases, with 9 bases sitting between them. The CDR3 sequence: CASSYGFSYEQYF. The CDR3, as DNA: TGTGCCAGCTCCTATGGGTTCTCCTACGAGCAGTACTTC.

This clonotype was counted between two and nine times. V usage is TRBV15 and J usage is TRBJ2-3; the D is unclear. V was clipped by 7 bases and J by 0 bases, with 11 bases between them. CDR1 is LNHNV and CDR2 is YYDKDF in the germline V gene (reference sequence). The CDR3 spans 14 residues. The CDR3 nucleotides read TGTGCCACCAAGTTAACGACTAGCACAGATACGCAGTATTTT. Its protein is CATKLTTSTDTQYF.

J is TRBJ1-2 and V is TRBV29-1; D is perhaps TRBD1 (6 bases). Germline CDR1 reads SQVTM; CDR2 reads ANQGSEA. The ends were cut back, 3 bases at V and 7 bases at J, with 15 bases in the middle. CDR3 size: 13 residues. The CDR3 DNA sequence: TGCAGCGTTGACCTCAACAGGGCAGGTGGCTACACCTTC. Translating gives CSVDLNRAGGYTF.

The chain recombines TRBV12-5 with TRBJ1-2; D remains ambiguous. CDR1 is LGHNT and CDR2 is FRNRAP in the germline V gene. CDR3 size: 12 residues. V was cut by 6 bases and J by 7 bases, with 12 bases left in between. CDR3 nucleotide sequence: TGTGCTAGTGGGCCCGATCTGGGTGGCTACACCTTC. This encodes CASGPDLGGYTF.

This clonotype was seen a few times. The junction shows a germline mismatch at one end, possibly a read error. This chain joins TRBV24-1 and TRBJ2-2; the D is unclear. In germline, CDR1 is KGHDR, CDR2 SFDVKD. This CDR3 spans 13 amino acids. The CDR3 loop reads CATRRTKTGELFF. The CDR3 DNA is TGTGCCACCAGAAGAACGAAGACCGGGGAGCTGTTTTTT.

This clonotype was seen only a few times. The rearrangement links TRBV12-3 or TRBV12-4 to TRBJ2-3, with D tentatively TRBD2 (5 bases). CDR3 size: 15 residues. V lost 4 bases to trimming and J lost 7 bases, with 18 bases between them. This chain's CDR3 is CASSYEGVLQNTQYF. CDR3 DNA sequence: TGTGCCAGCAGTTACGAGGGAGTGCTTCAGAATACGCAGTATTTT.

This clonotype has just a few counts. The CDR3 loop reads CASSSGTPYEQYF. The CDR3 nucleotides read TGTGCCAGCAGCAGCGGGACTCCTTACGAGCAGTACTTC. The V and J genes are TRBV11-1 and TRBJ2-7, with TRBD2 identical over 7 bases. There are 13 residues in the CDR3. V gave up 5 bases and J gave up 4 bases; unmatched junction bases: 5. CDR1 is SGHAT and CDR2 is FQDESV in the germline V gene (reference sequence).

This clonotype has just a few counts. The chain joins TRBV20-1 to TRBJ1-3; D is ambiguous. V was clipped by 3 bases and J by 0 bases, with 6 bases between them. This CDR3 region has 13 residues. In germline, CDR1 is DFQATT, CDR2 SNEGSKA (reference sequence). CDR3: CSASGTSGNTIYF. In DNA form, the CDR3 reads TGCAGTGCTAGCGGAACCTCTGGAAACACCATATATTTT.

This clonotype came up many times. The CDR3 coding sequence is TGTGCCAGCAGTACCACCGGGACTCGCTATGGCTACACCTTC. It yields the protein CASSTTGTRYGYTF. V is TRBV28 and J is TRBJ1-2; weak D call: TRBD1 (5 bases). V was clipped by 5 bases and J by 4 bases, with 14 bases between them. CDR3 length: 14 residues. The germline V gene encodes CDR1 MDHEN and CDR2 SYDVKM.

This clonotype was observed many times. CDR3 DNA sequence: TGTGCCAGCAGCCCACAGGGGCGGGACTATGGCTACACCTTC. Its protein product is CASSPQGRDYGYTF. The chain is built from TRBV28 and TRBJ1-2; 7 bases match TRBD1. Trimming cost V 6 bases and J 3 bases; bases outside gene matches: 7. CDR3 length equals 14 residues. In germline, CDR1 is MDHEN, CDR2 SYDVKM.

This clonotype has only a few counts. This chain joins TRBV6-5 and TRBJ2-1; 7 nucleotides line up with TRBD2. The J segment lost 0 bases and the V segment lost 0 bases, leaving 8 bases of the junction unmatched. From germline, CDR1 is MNHEY and CDR2 SVGAGI. This CDR3 has 18 amino acids. This CDR3 is CASSYSPPGGGSYNEQFF. The CDR3 coding sequence is TGTGCCAGCAGTTACTCTCCCCCTGGGGGGGGCTCCTACAATGAGCAGTTCTTC.

The gene calls are TRBV6-5 and TRBJ2-7, with 8 positions matching TRBD1. This CDR3 has 13 amino acids. Trimming took 0 bases from V and 9 from J; bases not matched to a gene: 4. Germline lookup yields CDR1 MNHEY and CDR2 SVGAGI. The CDR3 DNA reads TGTGCCAGCAGTTACTCCCAGGGGGCTCGGCAGTACTTC. This gives the protein CASSYSQGARQYF.

This clonotype was seen many times. The V call is TRBV18, the J call TRBJ1-1; the D is unclear. This CDR3 comprises 13 residues. Per the germline V gene, CDR1 is KGHSH and CDR2 is LQKENI. Trimming pared 6 bases from V and 5 bases from J, leaving 13 bases between. The CDR3 DNA follows: TGTGCCAGCTCCCCCGCGGATGGGACTGAAGCTTTCTTT. This encodes CASSPADGTEAFF.

The chain links TRBV11-2 to TRBJ2-5, with D unresolved. Per germline, CDR1 SGHAT and CDR2 FQNNGV. The V end lost 5 bases, the J end lost 5 bases, and 21 bases lay between the germline ends. This CDR3 has 16 amino acids. The CDR3 loop is CASSPLWGEVGETQYF. In DNA, the CDR3 is TGTGCCAGCAGCCCGCTGTGGGGTGAAGTTGGGGAGACCCAGTACTTC.

A few counts support this clonotype. The chain recombines TRBV18 with TRBJ1-1, with D maybe TRBD1 (6 bases). Germline CDR1 KGHSH, CDR2 LQKENI. Trimming removed 3 bases from V and 4 bases from J, with 18 bases in between. This CDR3 region has 16 residues. The CDR3 sequence is CASSPNEVGAGTEAFF. As DNA, the CDR3 is TGTGCCAGCTCACCTAACGAGGTGGGGGCGGGCACTGAAGCTTTCTTT.

This clonotype was seen a handful of times. This chain links TRBV4-2 with TRBJ2-1, with 9 bases lining up with TRBD2. After removal of 4 bases from V and 10 bases from J, the junction contained 14 bases not matched to a gene. This CDR3 comprises 16 residues. Germline CDR1 LGHNA, CDR2 YNFKEQ. The CDR3 loop is CASSPTEVAGVREQFF. The CDR3 nucleotides read TGTGCCAGCAGCCCCACCGAGGTAGCGGGAGTACGGGAGCAGTTCTTC.